Listed below are T cell receptor beta chains from one sample, sequenced in a study of identical twins. Each CDR3 protein gets one entry after TCRdb re-called the 5' RACE reads with MiXCR. The profile shows 500,000 or so distinct CDR3 sequences, roughly 13% of them singletons. These sequences were also reported in another study, on yellow fever vaccine responses in identical twins.

Sequenced input: CD4+ T cells sorted from blood. All receptors come from a woman younger than 35 in good health. CDR3s include the opening cysteine and the closing phenylalanine or tryptophan. A D gene is named only where the DNA matches it firmly. Clone size is shown for a subset of rows, as once, few, many or a class of expanded clone.

v_call,j_call,d_call,clone_size,cdr3_length,cdr3_nt,cdr3_aa
TRBV28,TRBJ2-1,-,few,14,TGTGCCAGCAGTTTACGGGCAGGGGCCAATGAGCAGTTCTTC,CASSLRAGANEQFF
TRBV6-1,TRBJ2-1,-,few,16,TGTGCCAGCAGGTCCAGCGGGTCCCGGGATTACAATGAGCAGTTCTTC,CASRSSGSRDYNEQFF
TRBV28,TRBJ1-5,TRBD1,few,15,TGTGCCAGCAGCCGGGGACAGGGGGCCAATCAGCCCCAGCATTTT,CASSRGQGANQPQHF
TRBV12-3/TRBV12-4,TRBJ2-7,-,many,14,TGTGCCAGCAGTAGTCTGTACCCCCCCTACGAGCAGTACTTC,CASSSLYPPYEQYF
TRBV25-1,TRBJ2-5,-,few,14,TGTGCCAGCAGTGGGGGGTATCGACAAGAGACCCAGTACTTC,CASSGGYRQETQYF
TRBV10-3,TRBJ2-5,-,many,14,TGTGCCATCAGAGGGGCAGGTAGTCAAGAGACCCAGTACTTC,CAIRGAGSQETQYF
TRBV9,TRBJ2-2,-,few,15,TGTGCCAGCAGCGTAGGTCTGCCCGGCAACGGGGAGCTGTTTTTT,CASSVGLPGNGELFF
TRBV28,TRBJ2-7,TRBD2,-,15,TGTGCCAGCAGTTCACCGGGACTAGCTATCTACGAGCAGTACTTC,CASSSPGLAIYEQYF
TRBV25-1,TRBJ2-5,TRBD2,few,16,TGTGCCAGCAGCCCCTGGCAGGGCGGGAGGGTTGAGACCCAGTACTTC,CASSPWQGGRVETQYF
TRBV6-2/TRBV6-3,TRBJ2-3,-,few,18,TGTGCCAGCAGCCGAACTTTCCTCCGGGACACGGGTTCCGATACGCAGTATTTT,CASSRTFLRDTGSDTQYF
TRBV12-3/TRBV12-4,TRBJ1-1,TRBD1,once,14,TGTGCCAGCAGGGCGACAGGGGGTTCCACTGAAGCTTTCTTT,CASRATGGSTEAFF
TRBV7-6,TRBJ2-7,-,few,16,TGTGCCAGCAGCGCGGGCCCAGGGGGGGGCCCCTACGAGCAGTACTTC,CASSAGPGGGPYEQYF
TRBV7-2,TRBJ2-1,TRBD2,few,15,TGTGCCAGCAGCTCCATAGCGGGGGCCGGGAATGAGCAGTTCTTC,CASSSIAGAGNEQFF
TRBV29-1,TRBJ2-7,-,-,14,TGCAGCGTTGGGGGGCATTCGTCCTCCTACGAGCAGTACTTC,CSVGGHSSSYEQYF
TRBV7-2,TRBJ2-5,-,-,16,TGTGCCAGCAGCTCCCATGATTCGGGGAGGGGGGAGACCCAGTACTTC,CASSSHDSGRGETQYF
TRBV20-1,TRBJ2-7,-,few,12,TGCAGTGCTACACAGGGTGTCTACGAGCAGTACTTC,CSATQGVYEQYF
TRBV29-1,TRBJ2-3,-,many,11,TGCAGCGTCGCAGGGGGGGATACGCAGTATTTT,CSVAGGDTQYF
TRBV5-6,TRBJ2-5,TRBD2,-,17,TGTGCCAGCAGGCTCACCGGGACTAGCGGAGACAGGGAGACCCAGTACTTC,CASRLTGTSGDRETQYF
TRBV12-3/TRBV12-4,TRBJ2-5,TRBD1,few,15,TGTGCCAGCAGTAACCTCCGGGACAGCAAGGCGACCCAGTACTTC,CASSNLRDSKATQYF
TRBV5-6,TRBJ2-5,TRBD2,-,16,TGTGCCAGCAGCTTGGCTCCTAGCGGGGTCCAAGAGACCCAGTACTTC,CASSLAPSGVQETQYF
TRBV12-3/TRBV12-4,TRBJ2-7,-,-,14,TGTGCCAGCAGTTACAGGACGGGGGCGGGTGAGCAGTACTTC,CASSYRTGAGEQYF
TRBV4-3,TRBJ2-2,TRBD2,-,17,TGCGCCAGCAGCCGCATTCTCCTAGCGGGAGGGGTCGGGGAGCTGTTTTTT,CASSRILLAGGVGELFF
TRBV23-1,TRBJ2-7,TRBD1,-,16,TGCGCCAGCAGTCAAACGGACAGGGGGTACTTCGGCGAGCAGTACTTC,CASSQTDRGYFGEQYF
TRBV4-3,TRBJ2-1,TRBD2,-,16,TGCGCCAGCAGCCAATCACTAGCGGGAGCCATCAATGAGCAGTTCTTC,CASSQSLAGAINEQFF
TRBV20-1,TRBJ2-3,-,few,13,TGCAGTGCCGGGGACACGTCTACAGATACGCAGTATTTT,CSAGDTSTDTQYF
TRBV15,TRBJ1-1,TRBD1,few,16,TGTGCCACCAGCAGAAGATCGGGGACAGGGAATACTGAAGCTTTCTTT,CATSRRSGTGNTEAFF
TRBV28,TRBJ2-1,TRBD2,few,14,TGTGCCAGCAGTAGACTAGCGGGAAACAATGAGCAGTTCTTC,CASSRLAGNNEQFF
TRBV5-1,TRBJ2-2,-,-,12,TGCGCCAGCAGCTTAGGACAGCGGGAGCTGTTTTTT,CASSLGQRELFF
TRBV5-1,TRBJ2-7,-,-,14,TGCGCCAGCAGCTTGATTGGGGGCGAGGGCGAGCAGTACTTC,CASSLIGGEGEQYF
TRBV5-8,TRBJ1-3,-,few,16,TGTGCCAGCAGCCGGGGACTCCGAGGGTCTGGAAACACCATATATTTT,CASSRGLRGSGNTIYF
TRBV4-2,TRBJ1-5,-,-,15,TGTGCCAGCAGCCAAGACAAGGCTAGCAATCAGCCCCAGCATTTT,CASSQDKASNQPQHF
TRBV5-1,TRBJ1-4,-,-,12,TGCGCCAGCAGCTTAGGAGATGAAAAACTGTTTTTT,CASSLGDEKLFF
TRBV18,TRBJ2-7,-,many,16,TGTGCCAGCTCACCACAGTCTTCCAGGCGGCGGGACGAGCAGTACTTC,CASSPQSSRRRDEQYF
TRBV5-1,TRBJ1-2,TRBD1,few,15,TGCGCCAGCAGCCCAGGGGAAGGGGGCCTCGGTGGCTACACCTTC,CASSPGEGGLGGYTF
TRBV10-2,TRBJ2-1,TRBD2,-,16,TGCGCCAGCAGTGAGTCGCGCGGGAGCTCCTACAATGAGCAGTTCTTC,CASSESRGSSYNEQFF
TRBV24-1,TRBJ2-1,TRBD2,many,15,TGTGCCACCAGTGAGAGGGCTAGCGGGGACAATGAGCAGTTCTTC,CATSERASGDNEQFF
TRBV6-5,TRBJ2-1,TRBD2,few,16,TGTGCCAGCAGTTTGAGAACTAGCGGGGCCTACAATGAGCAGTTCTTC,CASSLRTSGAYNEQFF
TRBV29-1,TRBJ2-3,-,-,12,TGCAGCGGTAGGTGGGCGGGCGATACGCAGTATTTT,CSGRWAGDTQYF
TRBV28,TRBJ2-7,-,-,16,TGTGCCAGCAGTCCTACGGCCTCGGCAGGTGCCTACGAGCAGTACTTC,CASSPTASAGAYEQYF
TRBV3-1,TRBJ1-1,-,few,14,TGTGCCAGCAGCCTAGCGGGCAGGGGCACTGAAGCTTTCTTT,CASSLAGRGTEAFF
TRBV12-3/TRBV12-4,TRBJ2-5,-,-,12,TGTGCCAGCAGTACTTGGGGAGAGACCCAGTACTTC,CASSTWGETQYF
TRBV6-2/TRBV6-3,TRBJ2-2,-,-,15,TGTGCCAGCAGTTACCGGGACCCGAACACCGGGGAGCTGTTTTTT,CASSYRDPNTGELFF
TRBV6-1,TRBJ1-6,TRBD1,many,14,TGTGCCAGCAGTCGGACAGGGGCCGGTTCACCCCTCCACTTT,CASSRTGAGSPLHF